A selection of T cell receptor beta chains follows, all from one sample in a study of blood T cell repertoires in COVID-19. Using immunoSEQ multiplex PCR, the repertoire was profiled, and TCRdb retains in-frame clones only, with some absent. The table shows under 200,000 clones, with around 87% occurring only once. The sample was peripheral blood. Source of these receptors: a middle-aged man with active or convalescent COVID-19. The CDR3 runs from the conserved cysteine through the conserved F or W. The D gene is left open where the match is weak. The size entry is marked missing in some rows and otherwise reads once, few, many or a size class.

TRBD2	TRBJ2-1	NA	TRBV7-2	CASSPVLGGIYNEQFF	TGTGCCAGCAGCCCAGTTTTGGGGGGGATCTACAATGAGCAGTTCTTC
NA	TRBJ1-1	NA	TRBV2	CASSGLPNTEAFF	TGTGCCAGCAGTGGACTCCCGAACACTGAAGCTTTCTTT
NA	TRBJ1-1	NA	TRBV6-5	CASILSGGAAFF	TGTGCCAGCATTCTCAGCGGGGGGGCAGCTTTCTTT
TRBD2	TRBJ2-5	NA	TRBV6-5	CASSYSITGREETQYF	TGTGCCAGCAGTTACTCGATTACGGGGCGGGAGGAGACCCAGTACTTC
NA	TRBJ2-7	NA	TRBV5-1	CASSWGNRGSYEQYF	TGCGCCAGCAGCTGGGGAAACCGGGGTTCCTACGAGCAGTACTTC
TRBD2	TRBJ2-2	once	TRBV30	CAWGLAGGPTGELFF	TGTGCCTGGGGACTAGCGGGGGGGCCCACCGGGGAGCTGTTTTTT
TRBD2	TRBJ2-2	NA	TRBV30	CAWSGTSSGELFF	TGTGCCTGGAGCGGGACTAGTTCAGGGGAGCTGTTTTTT
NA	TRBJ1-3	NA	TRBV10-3	CAIRPDTSSGNTIYF	TGTGCCATCAGACCGGACACCAGCTCTGGAAACACCATATATTTT
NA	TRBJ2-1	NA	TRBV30	CAWTPRSYNEQFF	TGTGCCTGGACCCCCCGGTCCTACAATGAGCAGTTCTTC
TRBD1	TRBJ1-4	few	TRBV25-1	CASGPRGTNEKLFF	TGTGCCAGCGGACCCAGGGGGACTAATGAAAAACTGTTTTTT
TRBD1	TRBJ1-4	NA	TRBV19	CASTKDRGTEKLFF	TGTGCCAGTACTAAGGACAGGGGGACTGAAAAACTGTTTTTT
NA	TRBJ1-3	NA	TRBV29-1	CSVAEGPTGNTIYF	TGCAGCGTTGCGGAGGGCCCCACTGGAAACACCATATATTTT
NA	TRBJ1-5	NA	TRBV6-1	CASSEVRGTQQPQHF	TGTGCCAGCAGTGAAGTTCGAGGGACTCAGCAGCCCCAGCATTTT
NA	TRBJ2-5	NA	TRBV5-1	CASSLADRGGETQYF	TGCGCCAGCAGCTTGGCTGACAGGGGAGGGGAGACCCAGTACTTC
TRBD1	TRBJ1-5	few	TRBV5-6	CASSLKGRGQGQPQHF	TGTGCCAGCAGCTTGAAGGGCAGGGGGCAGGGTCAGCCCCAGCATTTT
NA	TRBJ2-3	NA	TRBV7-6	CASSSNRARGTDTQYF	TGTGCCAGCAGTTCTAACAGGGCTCGCGGCACAGATACGCAGTATTTT
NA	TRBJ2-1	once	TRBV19	CASSISRGPIEQFF	TGTGCCAGTAGTATTTCCAGGGGCCCCATTGAGCAGTTCTTC
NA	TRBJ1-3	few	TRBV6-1	CASSEGGGTGNTIYF	TGTGCCAGCAGTGAAGGGGGGGGAACTGGAAACACCATATATTTT
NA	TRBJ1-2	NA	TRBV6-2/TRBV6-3	CASSLTRDTRYTF	TGTGCCAGCAGTCTGACCCGGGACACAAGATACACCTTC
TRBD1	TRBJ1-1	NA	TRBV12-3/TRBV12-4	CASSTGVGTEAFF	TGTGCCAGCAGCACAGGGGTAGGGACTGAAGCTTTCTTT
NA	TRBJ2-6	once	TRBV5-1	CASSLRGSGANVLTF	TGCGCCAGCAGCTTAAGGGGGTCTGGGGCCAACGTCCTGACTTTC
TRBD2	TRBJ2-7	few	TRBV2	CASSLISDAGGDKYF	TGTGCCAGCAGCCTAATATCGGACGCGGGGGGCGATAAGTACTTC
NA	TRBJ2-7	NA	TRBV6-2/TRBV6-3	CASSPLGRAYEQYF	TGTGCCAGCAGTCCCCTGGGCAGGGCGTACGAGCAGTACTTC
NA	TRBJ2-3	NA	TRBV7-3	CASSRAGDTQYF	TGTGCCAGCAGCCGAGCGGGAGATACGCAGTATTTT
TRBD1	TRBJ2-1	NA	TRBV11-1	CASSLEQGAGDEQFF	TGTGCCAGCAGCTTGGAACAGGGGGCGGGCGATGAGCAGTTCTTC
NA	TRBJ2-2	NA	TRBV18	CASSPPSDTGELFF	TGTGCCAGCTCACCACCTTCGGACACCGGGGAGCTGTTTTTT
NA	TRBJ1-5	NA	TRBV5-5	CASGVGSADQPQHF	TGTGCCAGCGGGGTCGGGAGCGCGGATCAGCCCCAGCATTTT
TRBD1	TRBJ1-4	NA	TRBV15	CATRSSDRLNEKLFF	TGTGCCACCAGGTCCTCGGACAGGCTGAATGAAAAACTGTTTTTT
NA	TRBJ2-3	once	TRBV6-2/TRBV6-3	CASSYQGSTDTQYF	TGTGCCAGCAGTTATCAGGGGAGCACAGATACGCAGTATTTT
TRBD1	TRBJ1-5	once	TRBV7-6	CASSLTGQSNQPQHF	TGTGCCAGCAGCCTGACAGGGCAGAGCAATCAGCCCCAGCATTTT
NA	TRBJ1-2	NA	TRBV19	CASSTRSRPRYGYTF	TGTGCCAGTAGTACCCGGTCGCGGCCAAGGTATGGCTACACCTTC
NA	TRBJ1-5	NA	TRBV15	CATSRDLPGLQPQHF	TGTGCCACCAGCAGAGATCTACCGGGTTTGCAGCCCCAGCATTTT
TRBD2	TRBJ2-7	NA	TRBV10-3	CAISDKRGAYEQYF	TGTGCCATCAGTGATAAGCGGGGGGCCTACGAGCAGTACTTC
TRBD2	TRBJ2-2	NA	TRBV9	CASSVGYSGGITGELFF	TGTGCCAGCAGCGTAGGTTACAGCGGGGGGATCACCGGGGAGCTGTTTTTT
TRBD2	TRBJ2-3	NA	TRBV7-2	CASSLISGGGTDTQYF	TGTGCCAGCAGCTTAATCAGCGGGGGGGGCACAGATACGCAGTATTTT
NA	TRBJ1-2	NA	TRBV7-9	CASSLLGRGNYGYTF	TGTGCCAGCAGCTTATTAGGACGGGGAAACTATGGCTACACCTTC
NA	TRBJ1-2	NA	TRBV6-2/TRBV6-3	CASSFPPGQGYTF	TGTGCCAGCAGTTTCCCCCCGGGACAAGGCTACACCTTC
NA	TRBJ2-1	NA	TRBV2	CASSERANEQFF	TGTGCCAGCAGTGAGCGTGCCAATGAGCAGTTCTTC